This section outlines one TCR beta chain sequence together with its context. Clones were sequenced by immunoSEQ multiplex PCR, and TCRdb holds only the in-frame ones, with some missing. Among some 46,000 clones listed, roughly 85% were seen once. This specimen belongs to a study of blood T cell repertoires in COVID-19. Study information: PBMCs, B-cell-depleted T cells, or T cells were the source of the cDNA or gDNA that made up the material.

Germline assignment: CDR1 LGHDT and CDR2 YNNKEL (reference sequence). This CDR3 comprises 12 residues. Trimming pared 0 bases from V and 6 bases from J, leaving 6 bases between. Material for sequencing was peripheral blood. The clonotype comes from an elderly woman with COVID-19, enrolled during active disease. The chain has TRBV3-1 (or the pseudogene TRBV3-2) and TRBJ2-7; maybe TRBD1 (5 bases). The CDR3 DNA is TGTGCCAGCAGCCAAGAGGGGCGCGAGCAGTACTTC. As protein: CASSQEGREQYF.